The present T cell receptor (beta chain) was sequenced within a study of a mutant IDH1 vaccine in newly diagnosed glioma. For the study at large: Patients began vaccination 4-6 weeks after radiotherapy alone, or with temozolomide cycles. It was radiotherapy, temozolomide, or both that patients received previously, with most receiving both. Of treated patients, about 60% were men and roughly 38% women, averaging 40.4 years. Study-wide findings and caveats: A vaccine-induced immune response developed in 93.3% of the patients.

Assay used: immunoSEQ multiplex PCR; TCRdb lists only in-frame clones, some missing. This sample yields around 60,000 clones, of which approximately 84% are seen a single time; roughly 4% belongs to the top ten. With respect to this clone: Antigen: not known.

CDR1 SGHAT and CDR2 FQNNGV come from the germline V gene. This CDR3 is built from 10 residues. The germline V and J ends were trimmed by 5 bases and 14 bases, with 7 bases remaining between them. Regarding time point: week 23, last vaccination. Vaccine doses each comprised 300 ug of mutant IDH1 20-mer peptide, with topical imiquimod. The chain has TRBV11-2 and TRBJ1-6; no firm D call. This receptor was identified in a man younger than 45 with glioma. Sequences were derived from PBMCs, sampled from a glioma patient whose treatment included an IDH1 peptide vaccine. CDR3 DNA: TGTGCCAGCAGCGATGTAACCCTCCACTTT. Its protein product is CASSDVTLHF.